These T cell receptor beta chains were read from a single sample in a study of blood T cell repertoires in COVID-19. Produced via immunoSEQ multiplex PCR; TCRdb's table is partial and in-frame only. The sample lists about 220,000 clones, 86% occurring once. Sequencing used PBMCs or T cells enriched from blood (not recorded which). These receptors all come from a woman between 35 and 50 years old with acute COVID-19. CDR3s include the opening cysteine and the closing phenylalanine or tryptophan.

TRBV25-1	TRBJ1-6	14	CASSEVRAISPLHF
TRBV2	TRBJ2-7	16	CASSERGGSISYEQYF
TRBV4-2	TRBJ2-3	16	CASSQDLAGGTDTQYF
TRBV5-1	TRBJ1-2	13	CASQGLEVYGYTF
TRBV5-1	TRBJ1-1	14	CASSLRNRNTEAFF
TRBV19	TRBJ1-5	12	CASNFVSQPQHF
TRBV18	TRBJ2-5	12	CASSPRGETQYF
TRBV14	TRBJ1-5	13	CASSPGSSRPQHF
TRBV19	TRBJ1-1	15	CASSIMGTPNTEAFF
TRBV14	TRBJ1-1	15	CASSQDYQGRTEAFF
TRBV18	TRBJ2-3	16	CASSSRLGAGPDTQYF
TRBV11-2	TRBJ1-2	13	CASSLDLVYGYTF
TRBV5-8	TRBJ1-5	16	CASSHYQGAWAQPQHF
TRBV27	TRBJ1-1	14	CASSWGGVNTEAFF
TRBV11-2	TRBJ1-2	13	CASSPGIAYGYTF
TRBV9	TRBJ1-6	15	CASSVDSRGNSPLHF
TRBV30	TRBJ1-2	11	CAWSVLNGYTF